This TCR beta chain emerged from a study of blood T cell repertoires in COVID-19. The wider study: COVID-19 samples from acute and convalescent phases originated in the United States, Italy and Spain.

The study assigned cohorts using participant-reported clinical history. In the authors' methods: Estimates of nucleated cell counts were drawn from the amplification of reference gene primers. Sequencing used immunoSEQ multiplex PCR; TCRdb keeps in-frame clones, though not all of them. D and trimming come from the DNA, and the V and J calls and clone size come from that table. The profile shows under 300,000 clones, 80% to 95% of them singletons. The CDR3 totals 14 residues. Germline trimming cut 6 bases from V and 1 base from J; bases unmatched to any gene: 4. Per germline, CDR1 KGHSH and CDR2 LQKENI.

The receptor comes from a woman younger than 30 who had recovered from COVID-19. The sample was PBMCs or T cells enriched from blood (not recorded which). The rearrangement links TRBV18 to TRBJ2-7; 9 nucleotides align to TRBD1. Here the CDR3 reads CASSQDRGSYEQYF. The CDR3 region has the DNA TGTGCCAGCTCCCAGGACAGGGGATCCTACGAGCAGTACTTC.